This entry is about one TCR beta chain. Its antigen has not been determined. No qualities accompany the bases; no much larger clone lies one base away. Systemically healthy Caucasian individuals from Russia, around 38 in total and aged roughly 6 to 100 years, were included as donors. Around 9.8 milliliters of peripheral blood were collected from each donor into EDTA-treated Vacutainer tubes. PBMCs were isolated by Ficoll-Paque density-gradient centrifugation, with at least 7 million obtained per sample. Total RNA was extracted from PBMCs with Trizol reagent, with at least 5.5 micrograms obtained per sample. The percentages of naive CD45RAhigh/CD27high T cells were determined by flow cytometry on a PBMC aliquot from every donor. The data were taken from a study of blood T cells in healthy people across ages (dated by TCRdb to the mid-2010s). Context from the whole study: Template switching captured roughly one uniquely barcoded TCR beta cDNA molecule per two T cells in model experiments. The donors were divided into four age groups: young (average approximately 17 years), middle-aged (about 40), aged (about 56) and long-lived (nearly 85). To avoid experimental bias, donors of different ages were spread randomly across the sequencing lanes. Using the same blood draw, the study looked at two additional independent replicas of 1 million unique cDNA reads for two donors, one aged 18 to 30 and the other aged 80 or older. Age-related changes in TCR beta repertoire diversity were measured in the study by deep sequencing normalized with unique cDNA molecular identifiers.

The library was prepared using 5' RACE. The data were produced on an Illumina HiSeq 2500. A second about 7 to 12 cycle PCR used a sample-barcoded 5' primer and a J-beta primer mix. A unique molecular identifier was introduced onto each TCR beta cDNA molecule by a template-switch 5' adaptor carrying 12 random nucleotides. At least 3 million CDR3-containing paired-end reads were obtained from each sample. The Mint cDNA synthesis kit, primed by a TRBC-specific oligonucleotide, was used to synthesize first-strand cDNA from all RNA. All cDNA was treated with uracil-DNA glycosylase and then went through a first 18-cycle PCR with the universal primers M1SS and BC2_uni_R. From the authors' description of their analysis: Normalization of each sample was performed by random selection of 1 million high-quality reads, each carrying a distinct molecular identifier. Reads sharing molecular identifiers were discarded rather than binned into consensus sequences. MiTCR, with a Q25 quality threshold and the strictest error-elimination algorithm, was used for CDR3 identification, clonotype clustering and error correction. A nonparametric unseen species model with Euler transformation was used to estimate lower-bound total TCR beta diversity. TCRdb reprocessing: public reads trimmed at Q25 with fastp, clones called with MiXCR, in-frame beta chains kept. All rows with the same CDR3 protein become a single entry with the most common DNA and genes. These V and J calls are TCRdb output, not the study's own analysis. This sample lists approximately 1.5 million distinct CDR3 sequences; 30% to 40% were detected once. The top ten constitute roughly 10% of the sample.

Beyond this particular receptor, the publication reports: Because profiling used bulk unsorted PBMCs, naive and antigen-experienced compartments could not be compared conclusively. The CMV infection status of donors was not known, potentially confounding age-related changes in expanded clonotypes. Estimates of total diversity based on one million sequenced T cells were regarded as lower bounds and as underestimates. Observed TCR beta diversity per million T cells fell roughly linearly with age, and a significant reduction was already apparent by age about 43. Compared with the aged group, the long-lived group had more naive CD4+ T cells, fewer expanded clones and increased TCR diversity, a pattern suggesting age selection. There was a strong correlation between observed TCR beta diversity and the percentage of naive T cells measured by flow cytometry.

Per the germline V gene, SGHRS is the CDR1 and YFSETQ is the CDR2. The germline V end is reduced by 1 base and the J end by 2 bases; junction bases left unmatched: 6. The cysteine opens and the phenylalanine closes a CDR3 of 17 amino acids. Only the CDR3 part of the read is kept: 51 bases, read in frame from the first base. The sample taken for sequencing was blood. The sequence derives from a woman aged 25-40 years in good health. In this chain, TRBV5-1 is recombined with TRBJ2-3, and TRBD2 matches 11 of the central bases. The CDR3 reads CASSLLGTSGLTDTQYF. The nucleotides read TGCGCCAGCAGCTTGTTGGGGACTAGCGGTCTCACAGATACGCAGTATTTT.